There are a few counts of the clone carrying this T cell receptor (beta chain). The antigen is unknown. Each CDR3 protein is one row after TCRdb ran MiXCR on the reads. The profile shows about 900,000 distinct CDR3 sequences, roughly a third of them singletons. This sample was included in a study of T cell repertoires in cytomegalovirus infection. Across the study: HLA-C-restricted CMV epitopes, recently identified, and well-studied HLA-B-restricted ones were used by the study. Public TCR beta signatures were indicative of both CMV infection and a matching HLA type.

The V gene's germline CDR1 is KGHSH and CDR2 LQKENI. With 1 base removed from V and 4 bases from J, the gap between germline ends came to 10 bases. This CDR3 is built from 15 residues. The study's findings and limits: The cumulative frequency of public TCR beta families distinguished individuals who carried CMV together with the relevant HLA. Clonotype analysis showed dominance of the ex vivo response by HLA-C-restricted CMV-specific TCR beta clonotypes.

Sequencing was performed on cultured CD8+ T cells from PBMCs, taken from culture after CMV antigen stimulation. This clonotype originated in a human donor in good health (CMV status not recorded). Some clones in this sample may be carry-over from other donors' samples. This sequence joins TRBV18 and TRBJ1-4; D uncertain. Written as DNA, the CDR3 is TGTGCCAGCTCACCACGGTGGCAGGATAATGAAAAACTGTTTTTT. It yields the protein CASSPRWQDNEKLFF.